A single sample is the source of the 12 T cell receptor beta chains below, sequenced in a study of tumour-infiltrating T cells in Burkitt lymphoma. Sequencing was performed with immunoSEQ multiplex PCR; in TCRdb, only in-frame clones are kept and a portion is missing. The repertoire holds approximately 46,000 clones, with about a third as singletons. Sequencing was carried out using tumor tissue. These TCRs come from a human donor with Burkitt lymphoma.

The chain has TRBV27 and TRBJ2-5; D is uncertain. Germline loops: CDR1 MNHEY, CDR2 SMNVEV (reference sequence). The CDR3 loop spans 16 amino acids. V was trimmed by 3 bases and J by 4 bases, leaving 18 bases between them. The CDR3 reads CASSFRLGAVGETQYF. In nucleotides, the CDR3 is TGTGCCAGCAGTTTTCGTTTGGGCGCGGTGGGAGAGACCCAGTACTTC.

This clone was seen more than once but under ten times. The chain carries TRBV5-1 and TRBJ2-1; tentative D call: TRBD2 (6 bases). CDR3 size: 14 residues. Trimming cost V 5 bases and J 1 base, with 10 bases left between them. Per the germline V gene, CDR1 is SGHRS and CDR2 is YFSETQ. CDR3 residues: CASSLGTSYNEQFF. As DNA, the CDR3 is TGCGCCAGCAGTCTGGGGACTTCCTACAATGAGCAGTTCTTC.

This sequence joins TRBV7-8 and TRBJ2-7; possibly TRBD1 or TRBD2 for D (5 bases each). Germline lookup yields CDR1 SGHVS and CDR2 FQNEAQ. The length of the CDR3 is 15 residues. V lost 0 bases, J lost 8 bases, and 17 bases lay in between. CDR3 amino acids: CASSLALGPAAQQYF. The CDR3 nucleotides are TGTGCCAGCAGCTTAGCGTTGGGGCCAGCGGCGCAGCAGTACTTC.

This clone occurred a few times. The chain couples TRBV5-1 to TRBJ1-1; D possibly corresponds to TRBD1 (5 bases). CDR3 length: 14 amino acids. Trimming took 6 bases from V and 1 from J, leaving 13 bases between them. Germline V CDR1 and CDR2: SGHRS, YFSETQ. CDR3 residues: CASNRDGGNTEAFF. CDR3 DNA sequence: TGCGCCAGCAACCGGGACGGAGGGAACACTGAAGCTTTCTTT.

This clone has a handful of counts. The sample holds other DNA sequences that translate to the same CDR3. The chain recombines TRBV7-9 with TRBJ2-7; D call uncertain. CDR1 is SEHNR and CDR2 is FQNEAQ in the germline V gene (reference sequence). The CDR3 covers 11 residues. Trimming cost V 5 bases and J 2 bases, with 4 bases left between them. The CDR3 region has the DNA TGTGCCAGCAGCCCGGCCTACGAGCAGTACTTC. Amino acid sequence: CASSPAYEQYF.

The CDR3 is CASSPTRQLNEKLFF. The CDR3 DNA sequence: TGCGCCAGCAGCCCGACCCGACAGCTTAATGAAAAACTGTTTTTT. The chain carries TRBV5-1 and TRBJ1-4, with D maybe TRBD1 (5 bases). V was pared by 4 bases and J by 4 bases, with 14 bases between. This CDR3 has 15 residues. Per germline, CDR1 SGHRS and CDR2 YFSETQ.

The CDR3 nucleotides are TGTGCCAGCAGCTTGGAACTCCGCGGACGAGAGCAGTTCTTC. As protein: CASSLELRGREQFF. This chain links TRBV5-4 with TRBJ2-1, with D unclear. The CDR3 sequence is 14 residues long. The germline V gene has CDR1 SGHNT and CDR2 YYREEE (reference sequence). Trimming cost V 0 bases and J 10 bases, with 14 bases left between them.

The chain is built from TRBV18 and TRBJ1-1, with 7 bases matching TRBD1. Germline-derived CDR1 and CDR2 are KGHSH and LQKENI. V lost 2 bases, J lost 1 base, and 4 bases stayed unmatched. CDR3 length equals 15 residues. CDR3 amino acids: CASSPSGGWNTEAFF. The CDR3 region has the DNA TGTGCCAGCTCACCATCAGGGGGGTGGAACACTGAAGCTTTCTTT.

This chain connects TRBV4-1 to TRBJ1-5, with unresolved D. V dropped 0 bases and J dropped 6 bases, with 12 bases sitting between them. The CDR3 sequence is 15 residues long. Germline lookup yields CDR1 MGHRA and CDR2 YSYEKL. The CDR3 sequence: CASSQDLIRAQPQHF. The CDR3 nucleotides read TGCGCCAGCAGCCAAGATTTGATCCGGGCTCAGCCCCAGCATTTT.

Only a few counts were recorded for this clone. At the DNA level, this CDR3 is encoded by other sequences in the same sample as well. The rearrangement links TRBV5-1 to TRBJ1-2; TRBD1 is a possible D gene (6 bases). Germline assignment: CDR1 SGHRS and CDR2 YFSETQ. This CDR3 contains 12 residues. V dropped 4 bases and J dropped 4 bases, with 8 bases sitting between them. The CDR3 here is CASSQDSYGYTF. CDR3 in DNA: TGCGCCAGCAGCCAGGACAGCTATGGCTACACCTTC.

This clone was seen only a few times. The genes are TRBV29-1 and TRBJ2-1; D is uncertain. CDR3 length: 12 amino acids. Looked up from germline, CDR1 is SQVTM and CDR2 is ANQGSEA. Trimming pared 5 bases from V and 7 bases from J, leaving 12 bases between. CDR3 coding DNA: TGCAGCGTTAGTCAGGTTGGGAATGAGCAGTTCTTC. Its translation is CSVSQVGNEQFF.

The chain couples TRBV4-3 to TRBJ1-4; TRBD1 is a possible D gene (6 bases). The germline V gene has CDR1 LGHNA and CDR2 YSLEER. Trimming cost V 4 bases and J 7 bases, with 16 bases left between them. The CDR3 runs 15 residues. CDR3 DNA sequence: TGCGCCAGCAGCCCGTACAGGGTGGGAGGTGAAAAACTGTTTTTT. It translates to CASSPYRVGGEKLFF.